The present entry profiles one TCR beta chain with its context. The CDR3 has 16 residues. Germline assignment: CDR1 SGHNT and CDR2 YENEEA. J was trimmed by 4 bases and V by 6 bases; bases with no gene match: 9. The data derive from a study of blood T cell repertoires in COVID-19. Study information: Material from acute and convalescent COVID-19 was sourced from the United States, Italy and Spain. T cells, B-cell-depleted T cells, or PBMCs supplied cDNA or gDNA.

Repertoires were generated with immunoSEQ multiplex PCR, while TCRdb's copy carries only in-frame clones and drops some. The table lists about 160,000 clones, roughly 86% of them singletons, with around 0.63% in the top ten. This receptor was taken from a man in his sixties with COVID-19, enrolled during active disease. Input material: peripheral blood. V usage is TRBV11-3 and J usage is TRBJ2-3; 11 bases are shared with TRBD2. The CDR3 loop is CASRPTSGRDADTQYF. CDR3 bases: TGTGCCAGCAGACCCACTAGCGGGAGAGATGCAGATACGCAGTATTTT.